What follows describes a single TCR beta chain. How the authors handled the data: Amplification of reference gene primers provided the estimated nucleated cell counts. Only in-frame clones appear in the TCRdb table, and some are missing; sequencing was by immunoSEQ multiplex PCR. That table supplies the V and J calls and clone size; D and trimming were determined from the DNA. The data show hundreds of thousands of clones, about 88% seen once. The V gene's germline CDR1 is MNHNS and CDR2 SASEGT. This CDR3 comprises 17 residues. V was pared by 1 base and J by 2 bases, with 8 bases of the junction left unmatched. These data are taken from a study of blood T cell repertoires in COVID-19. Study members were between roughly 18 and 100 years old and lived in some 22 US regions. Each participant's cohort was designated according to participant-reported clinical history. Symptom resolution, clearance, or two negative PCRs marked donors in Cohort 3 as recovered.

This chain connects TRBV6-1 to TRBJ2-7; TRBD2 matches at 10 bases. This clonotype originated in a woman in her forties or fifties who had recovered from COVID-19. Input material: PBMCs or T cells enriched from blood (not recorded which). CDR3 sequence (DNA): TGTGCCAGCAGTGAAGTCGGTAGCGGGAGGCAACCCTACGAGCAGTACTTC. Encoded protein: CASSEVGSGRQPYEQYF.